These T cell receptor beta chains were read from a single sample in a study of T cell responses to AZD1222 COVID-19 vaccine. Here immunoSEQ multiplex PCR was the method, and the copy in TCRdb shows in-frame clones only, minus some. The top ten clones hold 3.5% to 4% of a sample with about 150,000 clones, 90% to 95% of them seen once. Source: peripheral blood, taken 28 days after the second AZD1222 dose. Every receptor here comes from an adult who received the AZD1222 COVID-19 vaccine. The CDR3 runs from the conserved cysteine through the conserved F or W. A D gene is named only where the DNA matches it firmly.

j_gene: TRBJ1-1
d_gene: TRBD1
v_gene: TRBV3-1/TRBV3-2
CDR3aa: CASSQGQGNTEAFF

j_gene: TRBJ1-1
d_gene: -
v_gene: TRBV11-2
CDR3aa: CASSLGSGQPTEAFF

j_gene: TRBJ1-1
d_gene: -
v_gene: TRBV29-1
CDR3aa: CSVLNPVAFF

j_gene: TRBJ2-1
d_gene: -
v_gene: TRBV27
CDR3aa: CASSWQLWNNEQFF

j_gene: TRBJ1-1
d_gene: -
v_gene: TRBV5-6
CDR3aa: CASSDQSGFGYTEAFF

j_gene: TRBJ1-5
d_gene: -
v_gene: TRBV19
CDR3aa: CASSIMGNQPQHF

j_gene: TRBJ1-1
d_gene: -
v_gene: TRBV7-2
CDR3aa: CASSQTGVGTEAFF

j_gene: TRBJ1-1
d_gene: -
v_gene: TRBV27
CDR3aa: CASRVQEYTEAFF

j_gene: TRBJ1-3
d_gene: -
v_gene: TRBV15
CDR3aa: CATSKETASGNTIYF

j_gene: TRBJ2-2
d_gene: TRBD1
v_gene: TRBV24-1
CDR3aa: CATSGGPGQGWSGELFF

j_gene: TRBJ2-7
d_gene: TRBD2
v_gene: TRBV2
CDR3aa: CASRTSGSSYEQYF

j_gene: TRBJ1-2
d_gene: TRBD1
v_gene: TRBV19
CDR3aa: CASSKGTGEGYGYTF

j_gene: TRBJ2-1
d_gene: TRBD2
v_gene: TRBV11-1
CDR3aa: CASSETSGGYNEQFF

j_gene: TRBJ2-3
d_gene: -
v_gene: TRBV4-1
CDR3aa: CASSQGAISTDTQYF

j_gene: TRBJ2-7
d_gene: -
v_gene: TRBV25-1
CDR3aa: CASSWSYEQYF

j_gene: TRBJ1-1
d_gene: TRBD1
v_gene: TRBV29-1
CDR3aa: CSVTPRQGGTNTEAFF

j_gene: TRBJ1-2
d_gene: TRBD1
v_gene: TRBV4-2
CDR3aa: CASSPLTGVDGYTF

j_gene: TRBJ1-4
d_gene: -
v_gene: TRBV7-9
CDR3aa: CASSAGFREKLFF

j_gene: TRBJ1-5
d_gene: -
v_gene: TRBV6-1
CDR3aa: CASSEAGTNQPQHF

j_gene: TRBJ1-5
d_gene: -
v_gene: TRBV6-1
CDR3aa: CASSELSLAGQPQHF

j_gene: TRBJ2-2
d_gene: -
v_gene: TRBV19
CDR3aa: CASSKRGNTGELFF

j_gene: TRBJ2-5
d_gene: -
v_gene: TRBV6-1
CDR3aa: CASRFQVYQETQYF

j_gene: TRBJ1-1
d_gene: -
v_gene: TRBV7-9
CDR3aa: CASSRDTLGGAFF

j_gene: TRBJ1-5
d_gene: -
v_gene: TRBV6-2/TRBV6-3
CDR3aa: CASSYFERNQPQHF

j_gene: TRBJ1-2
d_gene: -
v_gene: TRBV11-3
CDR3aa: CASSSGWVDYTF

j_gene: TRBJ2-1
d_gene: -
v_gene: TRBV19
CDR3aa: CASRSPTVRYNEQFF

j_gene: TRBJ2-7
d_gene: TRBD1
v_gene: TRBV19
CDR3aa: CASSIAWGTGPYEQYF

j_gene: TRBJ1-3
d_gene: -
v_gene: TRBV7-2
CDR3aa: CASSLAFGVNTIYF

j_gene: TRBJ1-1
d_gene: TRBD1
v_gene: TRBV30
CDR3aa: CASPPGDSGTEAFF

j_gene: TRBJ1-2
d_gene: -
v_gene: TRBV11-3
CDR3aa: CASSSGQTTYGYTF

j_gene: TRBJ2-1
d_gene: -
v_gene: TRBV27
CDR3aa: CASSRNSKGRNEQFF

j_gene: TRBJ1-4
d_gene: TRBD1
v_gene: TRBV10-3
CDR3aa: CAISESTGEHEKLFF

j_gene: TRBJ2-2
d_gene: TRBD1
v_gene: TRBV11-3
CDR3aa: CASSARPGQGMFF

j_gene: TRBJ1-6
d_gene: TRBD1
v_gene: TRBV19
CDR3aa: CASSIDWDRVGSPLHF

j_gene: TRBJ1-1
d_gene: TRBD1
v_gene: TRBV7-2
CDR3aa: CASSLRDRRTEAFF